This is a list of T cell receptor beta chains from one sample in a study of blood T cell repertoires in COVID-19. The protocol was immunoSEQ multiplex PCR, while the TCRdb copy is restricted to in-frame clones and leaves out a portion. Of 250,000 to 300,000 clones listed, about four fifths are singletons. Sequencing input: peripheral blood. Source of these receptors: an older man with acute or convalescent COVID-19. The CDR3 runs from the conserved cysteine through the conserved F or W. The D gene is left open where the match is weak. Expanded clones get a size class; other rows say once, few or many, or leave the size out.

d_gene: TRBD2
abundance: once
v_gene: TRBV5-1
j_gene: TRBJ2-1
CDR3aa: CASSLGTSGYNEQFF
CDR3nt: TGCGCCAGCAGCTTGGGGACTAGCGGTTACAATGAGCAGTTCTTC

d_gene: NA
abundance: NA
v_gene: TRBV12-3/TRBV12-4
j_gene: TRBJ1-1
CDR3aa: CASSFGRNTEAFF
CDR3nt: TGTGCCAGCAGTTTCGGGAGAAACACTGAAGCTTTCTTT

d_gene: NA
abundance: NA
v_gene: TRBV7-9
j_gene: TRBJ2-7
CDR3aa: CASSLAGTTSYEQYF
CDR3nt: TGTGCCAGCAGCTTAGCCGGGACAACCTCCTACGAGCAGTACTTC

d_gene: TRBD2
abundance: NA
v_gene: TRBV7-9
j_gene: TRBJ2-1
CDR3aa: CASSPGTSEKGEQFF
CDR3nt: TGTGCCAGCAGCCCCGGGACTAGCGAAAAGGGTGAGCAGTTCTTC

d_gene: TRBD1
abundance: NA
v_gene: TRBV7-2
j_gene: TRBJ2-2
CDR3aa: CASSPDRGNTGELFF
CDR3nt: TGTGCCAGCAGCCCGGACAGGGGCAACACCGGGGAGCTGTTTTTT

d_gene: TRBD1
abundance: few
v_gene: TRBV5-1
j_gene: TRBJ1-6
CDR3aa: CASRTGEYNSPLHF
CDR3nt: TGCGCCAGCAGGACAGGGGAATATAATTCACCCCTCCACTTT

d_gene: TRBD1
abundance: few
v_gene: TRBV6-5
j_gene: TRBJ2-1
CDR3aa: CASRAGTGNNNEQFF
CDR3nt: TGTGCCAGCAGAGCCGGGACAGGGAATAACAATGAGCAGTTCTTC

d_gene: NA
abundance: NA
v_gene: TRBV10-2
j_gene: TRBJ1-5
CDR3aa: CASSELRPRSGNQPQHF
CDR3nt: TGCGCCAGCAGTGAGTTACGGCCACGGAGCGGCAATCAGCCCCAGCATTTT

d_gene: TRBD1
abundance: NA
v_gene: TRBV5-4
j_gene: TRBJ2-5
CDR3aa: CASSTGQGAFETQYF
CDR3nt: TGTGCCAGCAGCACAGGACAGGGGGCGTTTGAGACCCAGTACTTC

d_gene: TRBD1
abundance: NA
v_gene: TRBV5-4
j_gene: TRBJ1-4
CDR3aa: CASSLGGTGGNNEKLFF
CDR3nt: TGTGCCAGCAGCTTGGGGGGGACAGGGGGCAATAATGAAAAACTGTTTTTT

d_gene: TRBD1
abundance: NA
v_gene: TRBV19
j_gene: TRBJ1-2
CDR3aa: CASSIEPDRGIGYTF
CDR3nt: TGTGCCAGTAGTATAGAGCCGGACAGGGGAATAGGCTACACCTTC

d_gene: TRBD1
abundance: NA
v_gene: TRBV7-2
j_gene: TRBJ2-3
CDR3aa: CASSLLGQGADTQYF
CDR3nt: TGTGCCAGCAGCTTATTGGGACAGGGCGCAGATACGCAGTATTTT

d_gene: NA
abundance: NA
v_gene: TRBV19
j_gene: TRBJ1-5
CDR3aa: CASSIAGTYQPQHF
CDR3nt: TGTGCCAGTAGTATAGCAGGGACTTATCAGCCCCAGCATTTT

d_gene: NA
abundance: NA
v_gene: TRBV10-3
j_gene: TRBJ2-3
CDR3aa: CAISEMAGRGTDTQYF
CDR3nt: TGTGCCATCAGTGAGATGGCGGGAAGGGGTACAGATACGCAGTATTTT

d_gene: NA
abundance: few
v_gene: TRBV5-1
j_gene: TRBJ2-1
CDR3aa: CASSLDSLYNEQFF
CDR3nt: TGCGCCAGCAGCTTGGACTCCCTATACAATGAGCAGTTCTTC

d_gene: TRBD1
abundance: NA
v_gene: TRBV27
j_gene: TRBJ2-5
CDR3aa: CASSPDRGAQETQYF
CDR3nt: TGTGCCAGCAGTCCTGACAGGGGAGCACAAGAGACCCAGTACTTC

d_gene: TRBD1
abundance: NA
v_gene: TRBV6-4
j_gene: TRBJ2-7
CDR3aa: CASLGKGQLESYEQYF
CDR3nt: TGTGCCAGTCTCGGAAAGGGACAGTTGGAATCCTACGAGCAGTACTTC

d_gene: NA
abundance: NA
v_gene: TRBV7-2
j_gene: TRBJ2-3
CDR3aa: CASSLDNTQYF
CDR3nt: TGTGCCAGCAGCTTAGACAATACGCAGTATTTT

d_gene: TRBD1
abundance: NA
v_gene: TRBV13
j_gene: TRBJ2-7
CDR3aa: CASSPYGQGAKTYEQYF
CDR3nt: TGTGCCAGCAGCCCCTACGGACAGGGGGCGAAGACGTACGAGCAGTACTTC

d_gene: TRBD1
abundance: few
v_gene: TRBV2
j_gene: TRBJ2-7
CDR3aa: CASRDGTGRGEQYF
CDR3nt: TGTGCCAGCAGAGACGGGACAGGGAGAGGCGAGCAGTACTTC

d_gene: TRBD2
abundance: NA
v_gene: TRBV5-1
j_gene: TRBJ2-1
CDR3aa: CASSLGRLAGGSDEQFF
CDR3nt: TGCGCCAGCAGCTTGGGTCGCCTAGCGGGGGGCTCTGATGAGCAGTTCTTC

d_gene: TRBD1
abundance: NA
v_gene: TRBV5-1
j_gene: TRBJ2-7
CDR3aa: CASTDLWTGDREQYF
CDR3nt: TGCGCCAGTACGGATCTGTGGACAGGGGATCGCGAGCAGTACTTC

d_gene: TRBD2
abundance: few
v_gene: TRBV10-3
j_gene: TRBJ2-1
CDR3aa: CAISLAGHYNEQFF
CDR3nt: TGTGCCATCAGTCTAGCGGGCCACTACAATGAGCAGTTCTTC

d_gene: TRBD2
abundance: once
v_gene: TRBV12-5
j_gene: TRBJ2-1
CDR3aa: CASGLGLADFYNEQFF
CDR3nt: TGTGCTAGTGGTTTGGGACTAGCGGACTTTTACAATGAGCAGTTCTTC

d_gene: NA
abundance: NA
v_gene: TRBV5-1
j_gene: TRBJ2-3
CDR3aa: CASSFSPSTDTQYF
CDR3nt: TGCGCCAGCAGCTTTTCCCCTAGCACAGATACGCAGTATTTT

d_gene: NA
abundance: few
v_gene: TRBV2
j_gene: TRBJ2-2
CDR3aa: CASSGPDLPNTGELFF
CDR3nt: TGTGCCAGCAGTGGCCCGGACTTACCGAACACCGGGGAGCTGTTTTTT

d_gene: NA
abundance: NA
v_gene: TRBV28
j_gene: TRBJ2-3
CDR3aa: CASSLSAGDTQYF
CDR3nt: TGTGCCAGCAGTTTGTCGGCGGGAGATACGCAGTATTTT

d_gene: TRBD1
abundance: NA
v_gene: TRBV28
j_gene: TRBJ2-5
CDR3aa: CASSGQGISRETQYF
CDR3nt: TGTGCCAGCAGTGGACAGGGAATTTCTCGGGAGACCCAGTACTTC

d_gene: NA
abundance: NA
v_gene: TRBV4-1
j_gene: TRBJ1-5
CDR3aa: CASSQDMRDTKPQHF
CDR3nt: TGCGCCAGCAGCCAAGATATGAGGGATACTAAACCCCAGCATTTT

d_gene: TRBD2
abundance: NA
v_gene: TRBV12-3/TRBV12-4
j_gene: TRBJ2-5
CDR3aa: CASSTSGEETQYF
CDR3nt: TGTGCCAGCAGTACTAGCGGGGAAGAGACCCAGTACTTC

d_gene: TRBD2
abundance: few
v_gene: TRBV2
j_gene: TRBJ2-7
CDR3aa: CASSERSGGAYSYEQYF
CDR3nt: TGTGCCAGCAGTGAGCGTAGCGGGGGGGCTTACTCCTACGAGCAGTACTTC

d_gene: TRBD1
abundance: NA
v_gene: TRBV2
j_gene: TRBJ2-3
CDR3aa: CASSDETGVVGTDTQYF
CDR3nt: TGTGCCAGCAGTGATGAGACAGGGGTCGTCGGCACAGATACGCAGTATTTT